This T cell receptor beta chain was sequenced for a study of T-cell memory formation after mild COVID-19. Study-level background: TCR clusters showed largely donor specificity.

The V end lost 5 bases, the J end lost 5 bases, and 15 bases lay between the germline ends. There are 14 residues in the CDR3. Ten or more counts support this clonotype. Libraries for TCRalpha and TCRbeta carried sample barcodes and unique molecular identifiers via 5'RACE. TCRdb ran MiXCR on the 5' RACE reads and lists one entry per CDR3 protein. The sample yields some 450,000 distinct CDR3 sequences, approximately 18% seen once. The J gene is TRBJ1-1, the V gene TRBV12-3 or TRBV12-4; perhaps TRBD1 as D (5 bases). The sequence was obtained from a young man who had mild COVID-19 (a few samples of this study predate the infection). Cell type and time point are not known. The sequencing sample was made of PBMCs or a T cell subset sorted from them (not recorded which). This CDR3 reads CASSRDVGMTEAFF. The CDR3 nucleotides read TGTGCCAGCAGTCGGGACGTCGGGATGACTGAAGCTTTCTTT.